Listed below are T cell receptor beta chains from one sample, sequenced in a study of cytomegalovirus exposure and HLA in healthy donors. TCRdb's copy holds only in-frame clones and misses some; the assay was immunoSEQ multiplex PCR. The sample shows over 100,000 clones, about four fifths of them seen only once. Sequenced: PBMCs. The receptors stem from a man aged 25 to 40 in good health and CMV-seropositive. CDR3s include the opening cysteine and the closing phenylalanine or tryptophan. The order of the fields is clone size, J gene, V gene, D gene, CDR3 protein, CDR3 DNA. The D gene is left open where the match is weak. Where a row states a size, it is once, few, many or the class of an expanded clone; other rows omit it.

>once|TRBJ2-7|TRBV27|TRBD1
CASSFPTGHEQYF
TGCGCCAGCAGTTTCCCGACAGGGCACGAGCAGTACTTC
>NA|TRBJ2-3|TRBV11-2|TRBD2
CASSFGGRADTQYF
TGTGCCAGCAGCTTTGGCGGGAGGGCAGATACGCAGTATTTT
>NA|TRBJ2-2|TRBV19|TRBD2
CASSIGQGGVTTGELFF
TGTGCCAGTAGTATCGGGCAGGGAGGGGTGACCACCGGGGAGCTGTTTTTT
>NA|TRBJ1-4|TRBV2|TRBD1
CASNIDRGPSEKLFF
TGTGCCAGCAATATCGACAGGGGGCCTAGCGAAAAACTGTTTTTT
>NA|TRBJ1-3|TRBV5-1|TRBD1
CASSQGSGNTIYF
TGCGCCAGCTCACAGGGGTCCGGCAACACCATATATTTT
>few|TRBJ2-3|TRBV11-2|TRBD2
CASSSLVAGDADTQYF
TGTGCCAGCAGCTCCTTAGTAGCGGGGGATGCAGATACGCAGTATTTT
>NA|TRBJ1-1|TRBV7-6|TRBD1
CASSPPDGQGATEAFF
TGTGCCAGCAGCCCACCCGACGGACAGGGGGCAACTGAAGCTTTCTTT
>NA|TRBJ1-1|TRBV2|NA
CASSVPGMNTEAFF
TGTGCCAGCAGTGTACCAGGGATGAACACTGAAGCTTTCTTT
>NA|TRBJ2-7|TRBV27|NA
CASSINRAPSYEQYF
TGTGCCAGCAGTATAAACAGGGCCCCCTCCTACGAGCAGTACTTC
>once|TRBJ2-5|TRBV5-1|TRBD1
CASSATGTGEETQYF
TGCGCCAGCAGCGCTACCGGGACAGGGGAAGAGACCCAGTACTTC
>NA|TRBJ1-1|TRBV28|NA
CASQETLNTEAFF
TGTGCCAGCCAGGAAACCCTGAACACTGAAGCTTTCTTT
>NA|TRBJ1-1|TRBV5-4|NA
CASSLYQQVLQTEAFF
TGTGCCAGCAGCTTGTATCAGCAGGTTCTACAGACTGAAGCTTTCTTT
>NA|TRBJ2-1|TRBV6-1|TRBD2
CLVGTSGRGYNEQFF
TGCCTGGTCGGGACTAGCGGGAGAGGATACAATGAGCAGTTCTTC
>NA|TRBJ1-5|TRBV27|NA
CASSLNGANQPQHF
TGTGCCAGCAGTTTAAACGGAGCAAATCAGCCCCAGCATTTT
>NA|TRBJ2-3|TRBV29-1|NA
CSVEFFKTDTQYF
TGCAGCGTTGAATTCTTTAAAACAGATACGCAGTATTTT
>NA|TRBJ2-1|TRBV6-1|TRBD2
CASTPLAGGPGEQFF
TGTGCCAGCACTCCACTAGCGGGAGGGCCTGGTGAGCAGTTCTTC
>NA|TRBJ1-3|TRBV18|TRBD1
CASSQGATSGNTIYF
TGTGCCAGCTCACAGGGGGCGACCTCTGGAAACACCATATATTTT
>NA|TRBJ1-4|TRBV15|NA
CATSRGEANEKLFF
TGTGCCACCAGCAGAGGGGAGGCTAATGAAAAACTGTTTTTT
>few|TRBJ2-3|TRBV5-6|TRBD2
CASSLVLSGGHTQYF
TGTGCCAGCAGCTTGGTGTTGAGCGGGGGACATACGCAGTATTTT
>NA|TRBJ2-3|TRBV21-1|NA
CASSTGTSGSPDTQYF
TGTGCCAGCAGCACGGGGACTAGCGGGAGTCCAGATACGCAGTATTTT
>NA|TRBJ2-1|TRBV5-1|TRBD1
CASSFRTGGDEQFF
TGCGCCAGCAGCTTTAGGACAGGGGGTGATGAGCAGTTCTTC
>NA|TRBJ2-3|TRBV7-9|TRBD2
CASSHPTGGSTDTQYF
TGTGCCAGCAGCCACCCGACGGGAGGAAGCACAGATACGCAGTATTTT
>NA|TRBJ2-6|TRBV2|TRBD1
CASSLDRAGANVLTF
TGTGCCAGCAGTTTAGACAGGGCCGGGGCCAACGTCCTGACTTTC
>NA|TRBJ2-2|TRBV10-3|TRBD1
CASRDRVGELFF
TGTGCCAGCCGGGACAGGGTTGGTGAGCTGTTTTTT
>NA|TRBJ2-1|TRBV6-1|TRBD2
CASSEQAGDYNEQFF
TGTGCCAGCAGTGAACAAGCGGGGGACTACAATGAGCAGTTCTTC
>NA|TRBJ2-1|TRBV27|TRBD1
CASSLLGGDSYNEQFF
TGTGCCAGCAGTTTATTAGGGGGCGACTCCTACAATGAGCAGTTCTTC
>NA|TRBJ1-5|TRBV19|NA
CASRLEGTGYNQPQHF
TGTGCCAGTAGGCTCGAAGGTACAGGGTACAATCAGCCCCAGCATTTT